One sample yielded the 23 T cell receptor beta chains listed below, sequenced in a study of T-cell memory formation after mild COVID-19. TCRdb reprocessed the 5' RACE reads via MiXCR and lists one record per CDR3 protein. The repertoire consists of some 100,000 distinct CDR3 sequences, with more than 9.5% occurring once and the leading ten covering approximately 40%. Sequenced: PBMCs or a T cell subset sorted from them (not recorded which). The receptors derive from a man younger than 35 who had mild COVID-19 (a few samples of this study predate the infection). Cell type and time point are not known.

This clonotype was counted only a few times. The chain couples TRBV9 to TRBJ2-1; TRBD1 agrees at 8 bases. Trimming removed 5 bases from V and 7 bases from J; junction bases left unmatched: 11. The CDR3 covers 15 residues. Per the germline V gene, CDR1 is SGDLS and CDR2 is YYNGEE. In nucleotides, the CDR3 is TGTGCCAGCAGAGGTCGGACAGGGCAGGAGAATGAGCAGTTCTTC. Translated, it gives CASRGRTGQENEQFF.

There are a few counts of this clonotype. This chain uses TRBV7-8 with TRBJ2-1; D is perhaps TRBD2 (6 bases). Germline loops: CDR1 SGHVS, CDR2 FQNEAQ. The germline V and J ends were trimmed by 3 bases and 6 bases, with 15 bases remaining between them. The CDR3 runs 15 residues. Here the CDR3 reads CASSLRLVPLNEQFF. CDR3 DNA: TGTGCCAGCAGCTTGAGACTAGTCCCTCTCAATGAGCAGTTCTTC.

In this sample, this clonotype turned up a few times. The V call is TRBV6-2 or TRBV6-3, the J call TRBJ2-1; a weak D match, TRBD1 (5 bases). The CDR3 covers 13 residues. Per germline, CDR1 MNHEY and CDR2 SVGEGT. Trimming left V 1 base short and J 9 bases short, with 10 bases between. CDR3 DNA sequence: TGTGCCAGCAGTTACTTTCAGGGTAGTGAGCAGTTCTTC. It translates to CASSYFQGSEQFF.

This clonotype has a handful of counts. J is TRBJ2-1 and V is TRBV9; TRBD1 aligns across 12 bases. From germline, CDR1 is SGDLS and CDR2 YYNGEE. Unmatched junction bases numbered 3, after V lost 0 bases and J lost 5 bases. There are 16 residues in the CDR3. The CDR3 nucleotides are TGTGCCAGCAGCGTAGGGGGACAGGGGGCCCACAATGAGCAGTTCTTC. Translated, it gives CASSVGGQGAHNEQFF.

The chain employs TRBV7-9 and TRBJ1-2; no clear D. The V end was cut by 8 bases, the J end by 5 bases, with 9 bases between. Looked up from germline, CDR1 is SEHNR and CDR2 is FQNEAQ (reference sequence). The length of the CDR3 is 11 residues. The CDR3 region is CASLTVYGYTF. As DNA, the CDR3 is TGTGCCAGCTTGACTGTGTATGGCTACACCTTC.

The chain is built from TRBV5-1 and TRBJ2-6; 11 nucleotides match TRBD1. The CDR3 spans 19 residues. V shed 4 bases, J shed 4 bases, and the junction held 13 bases outside the gene matches. Germline-derived CDR1 and CDR2 are SGHRS and YFSETQ. DNA for the CDR3: TGCGCCAGCAGCGTAACCGGGACAGGGGGATTGTTAGGGGCCAACGTCCTGACTTTC. This translates into CASSVTGTGGLLGANVLTF.

This clonotype was recorded a few times. The J gene is TRBJ2-4, the V gene TRBV6-2 or TRBV6-3; D is unclear. V was pared by 4 bases and J by 6 bases, with 7 bases between. CDR3 length equals 12 residues. The germline CDR1 and CDR2 sequences are MNHEY and SVGEGT. CDR3 nucleotides: TGTGCCAGCAGTTTCGATCTAAACATTCAGTACTTC. This translates into CASSFDLNIQYF.

This clonotype was observed a handful of times. This chain connects TRBV6-2 or TRBV6-3 to TRBJ2-7, with D perhaps TRBD1 or TRBD2 (5 bases each). Germline V gives CDR1 MNHEY, CDR2 SVGEGT. The V end was cut by 4 bases, the J end by 4 bases, with 5 bases between. This CDR3 is built from 11 residues. The CDR3 nucleotides are TGTGCCAGCAGTTGGGGGTACGAGCAGTACGTC. Translating it yields CASSWGYEQYV.

This clonotype was picked up a small number of times. J is TRBJ1-1 and V is TRBV4-1; tentative D call: TRBD1 (5 bases). The CDR3 spans 17 residues. V lost 3 bases to trimming and J lost 1 base, with 18 bases between them. Germline CDR1 MGHRA, CDR2 YSYEKL. The CDR3 here is CASSHFGAGSANTEAFF. The CDR3, as DNA: TGCGCCAGCAGCCACTTCGGGGCAGGGAGTGCGAACACTGAAGCTTTCTTT.

In its sample, this clonotype was seen many times. The rearrangement joins TRBV6-5 to TRBJ2-1; D is tentatively TRBD1 or TRBD2 (5 bases each). This CDR3 contains 12 residues. The germline CDR1 and CDR2 sequences are MNHEY and SVGAGI. V lost 1 base and J 10 bases, leaving 8 bases between the germline ends. The CDR3 here is CASSYFGAEQFF. In DNA form, the CDR3 reads TGTGCCAGCAGTTACTTCGGGGCGGAGCAGTTCTTC.

This clonotype showed up many times. The chain employs TRBV7-6 and TRBJ2-6; possible D gene TRBD1, 6 bases. The CDR3 spans 20 residues. Deletions cut 5 bases from V and 2 bases from J, with 25 bases between. Germline-derived CDR1 and CDR2 are SGHVS and FNYEAQ. CDR3 bases: TGTGCCAGCAGCCCGTGGGCAGGGGTCTCACTCTATGCTGGGGCCAACGTCCTGACTTTC. Amino acids: CASSPWAGVSLYAGANVLTF.

The chain is built from TRBV7-9 and TRBJ1-2, with D maybe TRBD1 (5 bases). This CDR3 spans 13 amino acids. V was clipped by 6 bases and J by 4 bases, with 12 bases between them. Germline lookup yields CDR1 SEHNR and CDR2 FQNEAQ (reference sequence). The DNA of the CDR3 is TGTGCCAGCAGACCCACCGGGACCTATGGCTACACCTTC. Translation gives CASRPTGTYGYTF.

This clonotype was seen a few times. The rearrangement joins TRBV9 to TRBJ1-6, with D possibly being TRBD1 (5 bases). The CDR3 totals 17 residues. Germline V gives CDR1 SGDLS, CDR2 YYNGEE. The V end was cut by 5 bases, the J end by 1 base, with 16 bases between. CDR3 DNA: TGTGCCAGCAGTATCGGACAAGAGACATCCTATAATTCACCCCTCCACTTT. This gives the protein CASSIGQETSYNSPLHF.

The chain has TRBV28 and TRBJ2-7, with D maybe TRBD1 (6 bases). The CDR3 is 16 amino acids. CDR1 is MDHEN and CDR2 is SYDVKM in the germline V gene. The V end was cut by 5 bases, the J end by 2 bases, with 19 bases between. CDR3 protein: CASSTGLGTIAYEQYV. The CDR3 region has the DNA TGTGCCAGCAGTACAGGCCTCGGGACAATAGCCTACGAGCAGTACGTC.

For this clonotype: A single base separates this from a much larger clone, so it may be a read error. The chain recombines TRBV7-9 with TRBJ2-2; no definite D call. Trimming cost V 8 bases and J 7 bases, with 14 bases left between them. CDR1 is SEHNR and CDR2 is FQNEAQ in the germline V gene (reference sequence). The CDR3 is 13 residues long. The CDR3, as DNA: TGTGCCAGCGGCTCTGTTACCAACGGGGAGCTGTTTTTT. Translating it yields CASGSVTNGELFF.

In DNA form, the CDR3 reads TGTGCCATCAGTGAGCGCTCCTTCGGCACTGAAGCTTTCTTT. Translated, it gives CAISERSFGTEAFF. The J gene is TRBJ1-1, the V gene TRBV10-3; D is ambiguous. V was pared by 2 bases and J by 4 bases, with 11 bases between. This CDR3 contains 14 residues. Germline V gene sequence: CDR1 ENHRY, CDR2 SYGVKD.

This clonotype has just a few counts. The chain carries TRBV6-5 and TRBJ1-3; 10 positions match TRBD1. The CDR3 covers 17 residues. The trim removed 6 bases at V and 10 bases at J, leaving 18 bases unmatched. Germline V gives CDR1 MNHEY, CDR2 SVGAGI. The chain's CDR3 is CASSPPPGTGEGETIYF. CDR3 in DNA: TGTGCCAGCAGCCCCCCCCCCGGGACAGGGGAAGGGGAAACCATATATTTT.

The sample holds a few counts of this clonotype. V and J are TRBV4-1 and TRBJ2-2; no definite D call. This CDR3 is built from 14 residues. The V end was cut by 3 bases, the J end by 1 base, with 6 bases between. CDR1 is MGHRA and CDR2 is YSYEKL in the germline V gene. The CDR3 is CASSQVRNTGELFF. In DNA form, the CDR3 reads TGCGCCAGCAGCCAGGTCAGGAACACCGGGGAGCTGTTTTTT.

Worth noting for this clonotype: The junction differs from germline at one of its ends, possibly a read error. V and J are TRBV5-5 and TRBJ2-5; D unclear. This CDR3 has 13 amino acids. Germline lookup yields CDR1 SGHKS and CDR2 YYEKEE (reference sequence). The CDR3 protein is CASSEKVVSADFF. The DNA of the CDR3 is TGTGCCAGCAGCGAGAAAGTGGTCAGCGCAGATTTCTTC.

This clonotype has only a few counts. This sequence joins TRBV20-1 and TRBJ1-6; no reliable D call. The CDR3 length is 15 residues. Deletions cut 4 bases from V and 6 bases from J, with 16 bases between. Germline CDR1 reads DFQATT; CDR2 reads SNEGSKA (reference sequence). Here the CDR3 DNA reads TGCAGTGCTAACCCCCATGCAGGAACTAATTCACCCCTCCACTTT. Its translation is CSANPHAGTNSPLHF.

This clonotype was recorded a few times. The rearrangement links TRBV4-3 to TRBJ1-5; D uncertain. CDR3 length: 15 amino acids. Germline CDR1 reads LGHNA; CDR2 reads YSLEER. The ends were cut back, 0 bases at V and 5 bases at J, with 11 bases in the middle. The CDR3, as DNA: TGCGCCAGCAGCCAAGATCGGGCGGAGTATCAGCCCCAGCATTTT. Translated, it gives CASSQDRAEYQPQHF.

In DNA, the CDR3 is TGTGCCAGCAGCTTGGACGGAAACTATGGCTACACCTTC. It codes for CASSLDGNYGYTF. The chain couples TRBV7-9 to TRBJ1-2; the D is unclear. CDR1 and CDR2 (germline): SEHNR, FQNEAQ (reference sequence). Trimming left V 3 bases short and J 2 bases short, with 7 bases between. The CDR3 sequence is 13 residues long.

This clonotype has just a few counts. The chain combines TRBV29-1 with TRBJ1-4, with D tentatively TRBD1 (5 bases). Germline CDR1 SQVTM, CDR2 ANQGSEA. The CDR3 runs 13 residues. Trimming stripped 3 bases from V and 1 base from J, with 6 bases between. CDR3 nucleotides: TGCAGCGTTGAGCAGGGAACTAATGAAAAACTGTTTTTT. Translating gives CSVEQGTNEKLFF.